This entry lists 32 T cell receptor beta chains sequenced from one sample in a study of blood T cell repertoires in COVID-19. Produced via immunoSEQ multiplex PCR; TCRdb's table is partial and in-frame only. The repertoire holds over 100,000 clones, around nine tenths seen once, with 4.5% in the top ten. Sequenced input: peripheral blood. These receptors all come from a man aged 35-49 years with acute or convalescent COVID-19.

This chain links TRBV5-8 with TRBJ2-1, with TRBD2 matching 7 bases. CDR3 length: 14 amino acids. The V segment lost 4 bases and the J segment 7 bases; nucleotides outside the gene matches: 8. The V gene's germline CDR1 is SGHTS and CDR2 YDEGEE. This CDR3 is CASSPLLGGNEQFF. The CDR3 bases are TGTGCCAGCAGCCCCTTGTTGGGAGGGAATGAGCAGTTCTTC.

The genes are TRBV6-4 and TRBJ1-1; 7 positions match TRBD1. Germline V gene lookup returns CDR1 MRHNA and CDR2 SNTAGT. Germline trimming cut 6 bases from V and 5 bases from J; bases unmatched to any gene: 6. The CDR3 spans 13 residues. The chain's CDR3 is CASRLTGETEAFF. The CDR3 DNA reads as TGTGCCAGCAGGCTCACAGGGGAGACTGAAGCTTTCTTT.

CDR3 protein: CATSDLSGELFF. The CDR3 DNA reads as TGTGCCACCAGTGATTTGTCTGGGGAGCTGTTTTTT. The V and J genes are TRBV24-1 and TRBJ2-2; no reliable D call. This CDR3 contains 12 residues. V lost 0 bases, J lost 8 bases, and 3 bases lay in between. The V gene's germline CDR1 is KGHDR and CDR2 SFDVKD.

V and J are TRBV2 and TRBJ1-2, with 7 positions matching TRBD1. The ends lost 7 bases at V and 0 bases at J; junction bases unmatched: 8. This CDR3 has 15 residues. CDR1 is SNHLY and CDR2 is FYNNEI in the germline V gene. Here the CDR3 reads CASTQGQRTNYGYTF. DNA for the CDR3: TGTGCCAGCACCCAGGGACAGCGCACTAACTATGGCTACACCTTC.

V is TRBV7-9 and J is TRBJ1-5; TRBD1 might be the D (6 bases). V gave up 3 bases and J gave up 5 bases, with 8 bases separating them. The length of the CDR3 is 13 residues. Germline CDR1 SEHNR, CDR2 FQNEAQ (reference sequence). CDR3 amino acids: CASSLGAYQPQHF. CDR3 DNA: TGTGCCAGCAGCTTGGGGGCCTATCAGCCCCAGCATTTT.

The chain has TRBV15 and TRBJ1-3; TRBD1 matches 7 bases. This CDR3 contains 13 residues. Germline values: CDR1 LNHNV, CDR2 YYDKDF (reference sequence). Unmatched junction bases numbered 7, after V lost 3 bases and J lost 11 bases. The CDR3 sequence is CATSSQTGTAIYF. The CDR3 DNA is TGTGCCACCAGCAGCCAGACAGGGACGGCCATATATTTT.

The chain carries TRBV18 and TRBJ2-1; D possibly corresponds to TRBD1 (6 bases). The V end was cut by 5 bases, the J end by 4 bases, with 9 bases between. The CDR3 spans 13 residues. Germline V lookup: CDR1 KGHSH, CDR2 LQKENI. The CDR3 region is CASSSDSYNEQFF. The CDR3 DNA reads TGTGCCAGCTCATCGGACAGTTACAATGAGCAGTTCTTC.

This clone was seen only once. The chain recombines TRBV7-2 with TRBJ2-7; D is uncertain. CDR1 SGHTA and CDR2 FQGNSA come from the germline V gene. There are 12 residues in the CDR3. V was cut by 5 bases and J by 6 bases, with 11 bases left in between. The CDR3 DNA is TGTGCCAGCAGCCAAAGGTGGAGCGAGCAGTACTTC. Its translation: CASSQRWSEQYF.

This chain uses TRBV6-6 with TRBJ2-1, with 12 bases lining up with TRBD2. CDR3 length: 16 residues. Germline trimming cut 6 bases from V and 5 bases from J; bases unmatched to any gene: 8. The germline V gene has CDR1 MNHNY and CDR2 SVGAGI (reference sequence). CDR3 sequence: CASSLQLAGGNNEQFF. DNA of the CDR3: TGTGCCAGCAGCCTACAACTAGCGGGGGGAAACAATGAGCAGTTCTTC.

The CDR3 reads CASRQVVGEQYF. DNA for the CDR3: TGTGCCAGCCGACAGGTAGTCGGCGAGCAGTACTTC. The J gene is TRBJ2-7, the V gene TRBV6-5, with TRBD1 as a possible D gene (6 bases). V was shortened by 8 bases and J by 6 bases, with 14 bases between the two germline ends. The CDR3 runs 12 residues. Germline V CDR1 and CDR2: MNHEY, SVGAGI.

The chain uses TRBV19 and TRBJ2-2, with 12 bases fitting TRBD2. Germline assignment: CDR1 LNHDA and CDR2 SQIVND (reference sequence). With 4 bases clipped from V and 7 bases from J, the junction kept 4 bases outside the gene matches. The CDR3 runs to 15 residues. CDR3 sequence (DNA): TGTGCCAGTAGTAAAAGGACTAGCGGGGTCGGGGAGCTGTTTTTT. Translating it yields CASSKRTSGVGELFF. Variable domain in full (rest from reference TRBV19 and TRBJ2-2): DGGITQSPKYLFRKEGQNVTLSCEQNLNHDAMYWYRQDPGQGLRLIYYSQIVNDFQKGDIAEGYSVSREKKESFPLTVTSAQKNPTAFYLCASSKRTSGVGELFFGEGSRLTVL.

This clone showed up just a few times. The rearrangement links TRBV30 to TRBJ2-6; the D is unclear. This CDR3 spans 15 amino acids. Germline V gene sequence: CDR1 GTSNPN, CDR2 SVGIG (reference sequence). V was cut by 0 bases and J by 0 bases, with 6 bases left in between. The CDR3 spells CAWSVRSSGANVLTF. CDR3 nucleotide sequence: TGTGCCTGGAGTGTAAGGAGCTCTGGGGCCAACGTCCTGACTTTC. The full variable domain, with the rest looked up from reference TRBV30 and TRBJ2-6, is SQTIHQWPATLVQPVGSPLSLECTVEGTSNPNLYWYRQAAGRGLQLLFYSVGIGQISSEVPQNLSASRPQDRQFILSSKKLLLSDSGFYLCAWSVRSSGANVLTFGAGSRLTVL.

This clone was observed a handful of times. The V gene is TRBV6-5, the J gene TRBJ2-1; maybe TRBD2 (6 bases). Trimming took off 0 bases at V and 3 bases at J, with 12 bases between the two ends. There are 16 residues in the CDR3. Germline CDR1 MNHEY, CDR2 SVGAGI. CDR3 bases: TGTGCCAGCAGTTACTCGACGGGAGCACTCTACAATGAGCAGTTCTTC. Translating gives CASSYSTGALYNEQFF.

The chain combines TRBV27 with TRBJ1-1; TRBD1 matches at 7 bases. The CDR3 runs to 15 residues. V lost 7 bases, J lost 3 bases, and 11 bases stayed unmatched. Germline assignment: CDR1 MNHEY and CDR2 SMNVEV (reference sequence). The CDR3 bases are TGTGCCAGCATCCCCACTACGACAGGGCACACTGAAGCTTTCTTT. Translating gives CASIPTTTGHTEAFF.

The chain links TRBV11-1 to TRBJ1-1, with D perhaps TRBD1 (6 bases). Germline CDR1 and CDR2: SGHAT and FQDESV (reference sequence). The CDR3 is 16 residues long. V was trimmed by 1 base and J by 5 bases, leaving 17 bases between them. CDR3 DNA: TGTGCCAGCAGCTTAGGTACGGGGGGCTCAAGGACTGAAGCTTTCTTT. Protein product: CASSLGTGGSRTEAFF.

The chain employs TRBV13 and TRBJ2-5; TRBD1 is a possible D gene (5 bases). The CDR3 has 15 residues. Germline loops: CDR1 PRHDT, CDR2 FYEKMQ (reference sequence). Trimming removed 3 bases at V and 5 bases at J, with 16 bases between. The CDR3 spells CASSFTGDRVETQYF. The CDR3 DNA follows: TGTGCCAGCAGCTTTACAGGCGATCGCGTGGAGACCCAGTACTTC.

The J gene is TRBJ1-1, the V gene TRBV3-1 (or the pseudogene TRBV3-2), with a possible D match to TRBD1 (6 bases). The CDR3 runs to 15 residues. The germline gives CDR1 LGHDT, CDR2 YNNKEL (reference sequence). V gave up 5 bases and J gave up 8 bases, with 21 bases separating them. The CDR3 DNA follows: TGTGCCAGCAGCGAAGGGGGGCGAAGGGAAGGGGAAGCTTTCTTT. Protein: CASSEGGRREGEAFF.

The chain has TRBV3-1 (or the pseudogene TRBV3-2) and TRBJ1-4; 7 nucleotides align to TRBD1. Losses at the gene ends were 3 bases for V and 6 bases for J; bases not matched to a gene: 10. This CDR3 spans 16 amino acids. In germline, CDR1 is LGHDT, CDR2 YNNKEL (reference sequence). The DNA for the CDR3 is TGTGCCAGCAGCCACCGACAGGGAGGAAAGGATGAAAAACTGTTTTTT. Translating gives CASSHRQGGKDEKLFF.

V gene TRBV19 combines with J gene TRBJ2-1, with TRBD1 identical over 10 bases. The CDR3 totals 14 residues. The ends lost 3 bases at V and 8 bases at J; junction bases unmatched: 4. Germline values: CDR1 LNHDA, CDR2 SQIVND (reference sequence). CDR3 sequence: CASSIGQGEYEQFF. Written as DNA, the CDR3 is TGTGCCAGTAGTATTGGACAGGGGGAATATGAGCAGTTCTTC.

This clone was observed a few times. The CDR3 protein is CASGRHPGQGSDTQYF. CDR3 nucleotide sequence: TGTGCTAGTGGTCGTCACCCGGGACAGGGATCAGATACGCAGTATTTT. The genes are TRBV12-5 and TRBJ2-3, with TRBD1 matching over 9 bases. Germline-derived CDR1 and CDR2 are LGHNT and FRNRAP. V lost 5 bases and J lost 4; bases outside the gene matches: 10. The CDR3 is made up of 16 amino acids.

J is TRBJ1-2 and V is TRBV5-4, with 7 bases that match TRBD1. CDR1 is SGHNT and CDR2 is YYREEE in the germline V gene (reference sequence). The CDR3 length is 13 residues. V shed 1 base and J 7 bases; nucleotides not matched to a gene: 4. The CDR3 coding sequence is TGTGCCAGCAGCTTGTGGCAGGGGGGTGGCTACACCTTC. It encodes CASSLWQGGGYTF. Looking up the rest from reference TRBV5-4 and TRBJ1-2 gives the full variable domain: ETGVTQSPTHLIKTRGQQVTLRCSSQSGHNTVSWYQQALGQGPQFIFQYYREEENGRGNFPPRFSGLQFPNYSSELNVNALELDDSALYLCASSLWQGGGYTFGSGTRLTVV.

This sequence joins TRBV15 and TRBJ2-1; D remains ambiguous. Germline-derived CDR1 and CDR2 are LNHNV and YYDKDF (reference sequence). The CDR3 covers 14 residues. Trimming took 5 bases from V and 4 from J, leaving 12 bases between them. The CDR3 DNA sequence: TGTGCCACCAGCCCAATCTCCGGGTACAATGAGCAGTTCTTC. Its translation: CATSPISGYNEQFF. Filled out from reference TRBV15 and TRBJ2-1, the complete variable domain reads DAMVIQNPRYQVTQFGKPVTLSCSQTLNHNVMYWYQQKSSQAPKLLFHYYDKDFNNEADTPDNFQSRRPNTSFCFLDIRSPGLGDTAMYLCATSPISGYNEQFFGPGTRLTVL.

The table lists this clone with a count of one. The chain's CDR3 is CASSANRDYNEQFF. As DNA, the CDR3 is TGTGCCAGCAGCGCCAACCGGGACTACAATGAGCAGTTCTTC. J is TRBJ2-1 and V is TRBV5-4; D is possibly TRBD2 (5 bases). CDR1 and CDR2 from the germline V gene are SGHNT and YYREEE (reference sequence). The CDR3 sequence is 14 residues long. Trimming left V 4 bases short and J 3 bases short, with 11 bases between. The full variable domain, rest sourced from reference TRBV5-4 and TRBJ2-1, is ETGVTQSPTHLIKTRGQQVTLRCSSQSGHNTVSWYQQALGQGPQFIFQYYREEENGRGNFPPRFSGLQFPNYSSELNVNALELDDSALYLCASSANRDYNEQFFGPGTRLTVL.

The rearrangement joins TRBV5-5 to TRBJ2-5, with a weak D call TRBD2 (6 bases). The V end was cut by 3 bases, the J end by 2 bases, with 23 bases between. The CDR3 extends over 18 amino acids. Germline CDR1 and CDR2: SGHKS and YYEKEE (reference sequence). The CDR3, as DNA: TGTGCCAGCAGCTCCGAGGGCGGGGCGGTTGTGGGTCAAGAGACCCAGTACTTC. Protein sequence: CASSSEGGAVVGQETQYF.

This sequence joins TRBV5-1 and TRBJ2-5, with a weak D call TRBD2 (5 bases). The CDR3 has 12 residues. Germline V gene lookup returns CDR1 SGHRS and CDR2 YFSETQ. V was clipped by 4 bases and J by 5 bases, with 9 bases between them. The CDR3 is CASSQDLETQYF. CDR3 nucleotides: TGCGCCAGCAGCCAGGACTTGGAGACCCAGTACTTC.

As to this clone: One end of the junction varies from germline; a read error may be responsible. The chain couples TRBV7-7 to TRBJ2-7, with D possibly being TRBD2 (5 bases). Germline assignment: CDR1 SSHAT and CDR2 FNYEAQ (reference sequence). This CDR3 has 14 residues. The DNA for the CDR3 is TGTGCTAGCAGCTTAAGTACGAGGGCCTACGAGCAGTACTTC. Its translation: CASSLSTRAYEQYF.

This chain joins TRBV7-2 and TRBJ1-4, with D tentatively TRBD1 (5 bases). There are 14 residues in the CDR3. Per germline, CDR1 SGHTA and CDR2 FQGNSA. The ends were cut back, 5 bases at V and 6 bases at J, with 13 bases in the middle. Written as DNA, the CDR3 is TGTGCCAGCAGCATCAGGGCAGAGGATGAAAAACTGTTTTTT. It encodes CASSIRAEDEKLFF.

The chain couples TRBV7-9 to TRBJ1-1; TRBD1 might be the D (6 bases). The CDR3 contains 12 residues. Germline-derived CDR1 and CDR2 are SEHNR and FQNEAQ (reference sequence). V lost 5 bases, J lost 11 bases, and 15 bases lay in between. CDR3: CASSAGPTGAFF. CDR3 coding DNA: TGTGCCAGCAGCGCCGGACCCACAGGGGCTTTCTTT.

The rearrangement links TRBV9 to TRBJ2-7; 7 nucleotides match TRBD2. Looked up from germline, CDR1 is SGDLS and CDR2 is YYNGEE. V gave up 2 bases and J gave up 0 bases; unmatched junction bases: 11. The CDR3 consists of 17 residues. The CDR3 loop reads CASSVLAEAPSSYEQYF. In nucleotides, the CDR3 is TGTGCCAGCAGCGTCCTAGCGGAGGCCCCCTCCTCCTACGAGCAGTACTTC.

This clone occurred once. The gene calls are TRBV29-1 and TRBJ1-3; no definite D call. V gave up 3 bases and J gave up 4 bases, with 13 bases separating them. CDR1 is SQVTM and CDR2 is ANQGSEA in the germline V gene. The CDR3 contains 14 residues. The chain's CDR3 is CSVERADSGNTIYF. The DNA of the CDR3 is TGCAGCGTTGAGCGGGCGGATTCAGGAAACACCATATATTTT.

The chain has TRBV15 and TRBJ2-1; 8 bases align to TRBD2. J was trimmed by 3 bases and V by 4 bases; bases with no gene match: 8. The CDR3 is made up of 16 amino acids. Looked up from germline, CDR1 is LNHNV and CDR2 is YYDKDF (reference sequence). This chain's CDR3 is CATSITVAGGYNEQFF. CDR3 DNA sequence: TGTGCCACCAGCATTACAGTGGCGGGGGGCTACAATGAGCAGTTCTTC.

J is TRBJ2-1 and V is TRBV7-2; TRBD1 might be the D (5 bases). This CDR3 comprises 13 residues. V shed 3 bases and J shed 4 bases, with 7 bases lying between them. The V gene's germline CDR1 is SGHTA and CDR2 FQGNSA. The CDR3 loop is CASSLDKYNEQFF. The DNA of the CDR3 is TGTGCCAGCAGCTTGGACAAGTACAATGAGCAGTTCTTC.